These 19 T cell receptor beta chains share one sample of origin, sequenced in a study of T-cell reconstitution after alpha-beta-depleted transplantation in children. These receptors' targets are unknown. The TCRbeta library was prepared with unique molecular identifiers. TCRdb reprocessed the PCR reads with MiXCR, giving one entry per CDR3 protein. The sample contains 250,000 to 300,000 distinct CDR3 sequences, 7.5% to 9% of which appear only once. General study points: Once a year had passed after transplant, T-cell counts and diversity came mostly from newly produced T cells.

Here the sequenced sample was peripheral blood, taken 360 days after TCRalphabeta/CD19-depleted stem cell transplant. The origin of the receptors is a female patient aged 2-9 years who had a stem cell transplant for Fanconi anemia, so the T cells may come from the graft donor.

This clonotype was seen a handful of times. The chain recombines TRBV28 with TRBJ2-2; D ambiguous. This CDR3 contains 13 residues. The germline V gene encodes CDR1 MDHEN and CDR2 SYDVKM. The ends were cut back, 6 bases at V and 3 bases at J, with 8 bases in the middle. CDR3 in amino acids: CASSALDTGELFF. The CDR3 nucleotides read TGTGCCAGCAGCGCCCTTGACACCGGGGAGCTGTTTTTT. Using reference TRBV28 and TRBJ2-2 for the parts outside the CDR3, the full variable domain is DVKVTQSSRYLVKRTGEKVFLECVQDMDHENMFWYRQDPGLGLRLIYFSYDVKMKEKGDIPEGYSVSREKKERFSLILESASTNQTSMYLCASSALDTGELFFGEGSRLTVL.

This clonotype was found a few times. The J gene is TRBJ2-5, the V gene TRBV6-5; a weak D match, TRBD2 (6 bases). V shed 3 bases and J shed 4 bases, with 9 bases lying between them. The CDR3 spans 13 residues. Germline CDR1 is MNHEY and CDR2 is SVGAGI. The CDR3 loop is CASSYGGSETQYF. The CDR3 DNA is TGTGCCAGCAGTTATGGGGGGTCAGAGACCCAGTACTTC.

The rearrangement joins TRBV12-5 to TRBJ2-4; no reliable D call. Looked up from germline, CDR1 is LGHNT and CDR2 is FRNRAP. The CDR3 loop spans 20 amino acids. Trimming shortened V by 0 bases and J by 1 base, and 22 bases separated the two germline ends. CDR3 in amino acids: CASGLVPRTARLGAKNIQYF. DNA for the CDR3: TGTGCTAGTGGTTTGGTACCTCGGACCGCCCGCCTTGGGGCCAAAAACATTCAGTACTTC.

The chain links TRBV2 to TRBJ2-1; 7 positions agree with TRBD2. This CDR3 has 14 amino acids. V lost 2 bases and J lost 7; bases outside the gene matches: 5. The germline V gene has CDR1 SNHLY and CDR2 FYNNEI. CDR3 loop: CASSELEGGNEQFF. The CDR3 region has the DNA TGTGCCAGCAGTGAACTTGAGGGAGGGAATGAGCAGTTCTTC.

Of note for this clonotype: The CDR3 does not close with the conserved phenylalanine or tryptophan, likely indicating a read error. DNA of the CDR3: TGTGCCAGCAGTTACACGGACCGAGTGGGAAAACTGTTTTAT. Translated, it gives CASSYTDRVGKLFY. The chain is built from TRBV6-2 or TRBV6-3 and TRBJ1-4; D gene unclear. CDR1 MNHEY and CDR2 SVGEGT come from the germline V gene. The V end was cut by 2 bases, the J end by 10 bases, with 14 bases between. This CDR3 has 14 amino acids.

The chain links TRBV20-1 to TRBJ1-5; D possibly corresponds to TRBD1 (5 bases). Trimming cost V 3 bases and J 5 bases, with 14 bases left between them. The germline gives CDR1 DFQATT, CDR2 SNEGSKA (reference sequence). This CDR3 contains 14 residues. In DNA form, the CDR3 reads TGCAGTGCTAGTTCAGGGAGGGAGGATCAGCCCCAGCATTTT. This sequence encodes CSASSGREDQPQHF.

This clonotype showed up many times. The gene calls are TRBV5-1 and TRBJ2-7; 7 nucleotides agree with TRBD1. The V gene end was trimmed by 0 bases and the J gene end by 3 bases; junction bases not matched to a gene: 12. CDR1 and CDR2 from the germline V gene are SGHRS and YFSETQ. This CDR3 is built from 17 residues. Written as DNA, the CDR3 is TGCGCCAGCAGCTTGGCGACTCAAGGGACAGTTGGCTACGAGCAGTACTTC. The encoded protein is CASSLATQGTVGYEQYF.

In its sample, this clonotype was seen many times. The chain links TRBV5-5 to TRBJ2-7; TRBD2 matches at 7 bases. Germline CDR1 reads SGHKS; CDR2 reads YYEKEE (reference sequence). V dropped 3 bases and J dropped 7; count of bases not matched to a gene: 10. This CDR3 has 14 residues. The CDR3 nucleotides read TGTGCCAGCAGCTCCCGGCCAGCGGGGTGGGAGCAGTACTTC. Translated, it gives CASSSRPAGWEQYF.

This clonotype was observed at least ten times. This sequence joins TRBV28 and TRBJ2-5, with 11 bases lining up with TRBD2. Per the germline V gene, CDR1 is MDHEN and CDR2 is SYDVKM. V trimming: 7 bases; J trimming: 5 bases; junction bases outside the gene matches: 6. The CDR3 contains 14 residues. The DNA of the CDR3 is TGTGCCAGCATTCCTAGCGGGAGGAGGGAGACCCAGTACTTC. The encoded protein is CASIPSGRRETQYF. The whole variable domain, filled in from reference TRBV28 and TRBJ2-5, reads DVKVTQSSRYLVKRTGEKVFLECVQDMDHENMFWYRQDPGLGLRLIYFSYDVKMKEKGDIPEGYSVSREKKERFSLILESASTNQTSMYLCASIPSGRRETQYFGPGTRLLVL.

V usage is TRBV7-6 and J usage is TRBJ2-2; either TRBD1 or TRBD2 may fit D (6 bases each). Germline CDR1 SGHVS, CDR2 FNYEAQ. This CDR3 region has 18 residues. Trimming shortened V by 4 bases and J by 5 bases, and 23 bases separated the two germline ends. In DNA form, the CDR3 reads TGTGCCAGCAGCTCTCTGGGGGCCCGGCGGGACATGACCGGGGAGCTGTTTTTT. Protein: CASSSLGARRDMTGELFF.

This clonotype was observed at least ten times. The V and J genes are TRBV4-3 and TRBJ2-1; no reliable D call. This CDR3 region has 15 residues. Germline lookup yields CDR1 LGHNA and CDR2 YSLEER. Trimming left V 0 bases short and J 5 bases short, with 11 bases between. Here the CDR3 DNA reads TGCGCCAGCAGCCAAGATTCAATAGGGAACAATGAGCAGTTCTTC. Translated, it gives CASSQDSIGNNEQFF.

This clonotype was counted at least ten times. The rearrangement uses TRBV12-3 or TRBV12-4 and TRBJ2-3, with D possibly being TRBD2 (6 bases). V lost 4 bases and J 0 bases, leaving 17 bases between the germline ends. This CDR3 is built from 17 residues. This CDR3 reads CASSSTRLDPSTDTQYF. Written as DNA, the CDR3 is TGTGCCAGCAGTTCCACCAGACTAGACCCGAGCACAGATACGCAGTATTTT.

This clonotype was recorded many times. The chain joins TRBV5-1 to TRBJ2-1; 9 nucleotides align to TRBD2. The CDR3 covers 18 residues. CDR1 and CDR2 from the germline V gene are SGHRS and YFSETQ. The junction had 15 bases not matched to a gene; V was cut back by 4 bases and J by 4 bases. Written as DNA, the CDR3 is TGCGCCAGCAGCGCACTTATAGCGGGGGCCCACATATACAATGAGCAGTTCTTC. It yields the protein CASSALIAGAHIYNEQFF. Filled out from reference TRBV5-1 and TRBJ2-1, the complete variable domain reads KAGVTQTPRYLIKTRGQQVTLSCSPISGHRSVSWYQQTPGQGLQFLFEYFSETQRNKGNFPGRFSGRQFSNSRSEMNVSTLELGDSALYLCASSALIAGAHIYNEQFFGPGTRLTVL.

This chain connects TRBV20-1 to TRBJ2-3; D is unresolved. Germline V gene lookup returns CDR1 DFQATT and CDR2 SNEGSKA (reference sequence). The germline V and J ends were trimmed by 3 bases and 4 bases, with 11 bases remaining between them. The CDR3 runs to 13 residues. The CDR3 loop is CSARSNRADTQYF. DNA of the CDR3: TGCAGTGCTAGGTCAAATCGGGCAGATACGCAGTATTTT.

On this clonotype: A much larger clone differs by one base, so this may be a read error. This chain links TRBV20-1 with TRBJ1-5; possibly TRBD1 for D (5 bases). The DNA end is a closer match to TRBJ2-3, so the J assignment may be wrong. The germline V gene encodes CDR1 DFQATT and CDR2 SNEGSKA (reference sequence). The CDR3 length is 13 residues. Written as DNA, the CDR3 is TGCAGTGCTAGAGAACTGGGGAAGGGGCCCCAGTATTTT. Amino acid sequence: CSARELGKGPQYF.

This clonotype has more than one count but fewer than ten. The CDR3 loop reads CASSLARGTPIHF. The CDR3 coding sequence is TGTGCCAGCAGTTTAGCCCGTGGGACACCAATCCACTTT. The V call is TRBV12-3 or TRBV12-4, the J call TRBJ1-6; possibly TRBD1 for D (6 bases). The CDR3 sequence is 13 residues long. V gave up 0 bases and J gave up 17 bases, with 14 bases separating them.

This clonotype appeared many times. The chain employs TRBV19 and TRBJ1-1; tentatively, D is TRBD1 (5 bases). This CDR3 is 15 amino acids long. Germline loops: CDR1 LNHDA, CDR2 SQIVND (reference sequence). Trimming pared 6 bases from V and 6 bases from J, leaving 20 bases between. CDR3 bases: TGTGCCAGTAGCTATCCCAGGGCGACGGGGGCTGAAGCTTTCTTT. Its protein product is CASSYPRATGAEAFF. Based on the CDR3 plus reference TRBV19 and TRBJ1-1, the full variable domain is DGGITQSPKYLFRKEGQNVTLSCEQNLNHDAMYWYRQDPGQGLRLIYYSQIVNDFQKGDIAEGYSVSREKKESFPLTVTSAQKNPTAFYLCASSYPRATGAEAFFGQGTRLTVV.

The rearrangement uses TRBV6-1 and TRBJ2-1, with a tentative D call TRBD1 (5 bases). Germline CDR1 MNHNS, CDR2 SASEGT. CDR3 length equals 15 residues. The V end lost 6 bases, the J end lost 3 bases, and 15 bases lay between the germline ends. DNA of the CDR3: TGTGCCAGCAGCCTCATGACAGTAGGCTACAATGAGCAGTTCTTC. Translation gives CASSLMTVGYNEQFF.

This clonotype has just a few counts. The chain combines TRBV7-9 with TRBJ1-1, with D perhaps matching TRBD1 (5 bases). Between the trimmed V and J ends, which lost 1 base and 2 bases, there was a span of 23 bases. Germline assignment: CDR1 SEHNR and CDR2 FQNEAQ (reference sequence). This CDR3 is built from 19 residues. CDR3 nucleotides: TGTGCCAGCAGCTTAGTTGGGAGGGGTCACCACGGAATAAACACTGAAGCTTTCTTT. Translation gives CASSLVGRGHHGINTEAFF.